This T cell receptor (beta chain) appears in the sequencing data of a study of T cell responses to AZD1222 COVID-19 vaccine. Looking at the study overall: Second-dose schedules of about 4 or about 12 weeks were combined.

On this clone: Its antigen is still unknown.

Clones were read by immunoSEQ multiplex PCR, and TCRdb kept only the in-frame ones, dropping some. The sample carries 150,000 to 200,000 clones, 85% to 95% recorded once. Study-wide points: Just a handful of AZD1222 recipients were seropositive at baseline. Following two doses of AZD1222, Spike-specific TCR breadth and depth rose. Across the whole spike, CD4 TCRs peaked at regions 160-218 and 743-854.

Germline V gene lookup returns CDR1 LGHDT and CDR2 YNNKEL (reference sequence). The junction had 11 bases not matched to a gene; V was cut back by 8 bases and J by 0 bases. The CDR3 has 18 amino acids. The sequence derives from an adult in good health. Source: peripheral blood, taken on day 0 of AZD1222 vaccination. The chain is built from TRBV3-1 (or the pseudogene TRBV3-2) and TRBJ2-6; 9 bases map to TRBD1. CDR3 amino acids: CASPTAGQGRSGANVLTF. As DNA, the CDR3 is TGTGCCAGCCCTACTGCGGGACAGGGTCGCTCTGGGGCCAACGTCCTGACTTTC.